These T cell receptor beta chains were read from a single sample in a study of radiation and T cells in renal cell carcinoma. Clones were read by immunoSEQ multiplex PCR, and TCRdb kept only the in-frame ones, dropping some. The sample has about 62,000 clones; more than 60% are singletons. The sequencing here drew on blood, taken from a patient whose treatment included radiotherapy and nephrectomy. The receptors shown here come from a man aged 60 to 75 with renal cell carcinoma. The CDR3 runs from the conserved cysteine through the conserved F or W. Fields, in order: V gene, J gene, CDR3 protein.

>TRBV30|TRBJ1-2
CAWSKDRGYGYTF
>TRBV14|TRBJ2-1
CASSQGASGLYYNEQFF
>TRBV7-7|TRBJ2-1
CASSPRTGGGFNEQFF
>TRBV9|TRBJ2-1
CASSPRGDYNEQFF
>TRBV7-9|TRBJ1-2
CASSLRLTGNYGYTF
>TRBV18|TRBJ1-1
CASSPPWGDTEAFF
>TRBV25-1|TRBJ1-2
CASSDLGTAYGYTF
>TRBV2|TRBJ2-2
CASDITGGAGAGELFF
>TRBV30|TRBJ1-1
CAWRRQGAGAEAFF
>TRBV5-4|TRBJ2-1
CASSPRTEEQFF
>TRBV29-1|TRBJ1-5
CSVEEGSNQPQHF
>TRBV9|TRBJ2-3
CASSVDVGQGSDTQYF
>TRBV7-2|TRBJ1-4
CASSLVPGIVGKLFF
>TRBV5-6|TRBJ2-7
CASNPRGGGFYEQYF
>TRBV30|TRBJ1-1
CAWSVTVSNTEAFF
>TRBV6-5|TRBJ1-1
CASSSATGRSTEAFF
>TRBV29-1|TRBJ2-5
CSVDDGSKGETQYF
>TRBV5-6|TRBJ2-5
CASTHRDQETQYF
>TRBV5-5|TRBJ1-1
CASSPPGQGIMNTEAFF
>TRBV4-2|TRBJ2-5
CASRGLAEGETQYF
>TRBV15|TRBJ2-1
CATSREGAGKAYNEQFF
>TRBV4-3|TRBJ2-1
CASSREGAGRNNEQFF
>TRBV14|TRBJ1-1
CASSQAGANTEAFF
>TRBV19|TRBJ1-3
CASSRRDGSSGNTIYF
>TRBV9|TRBJ2-3
CASSRIERRTDTQYF
>TRBV18|TRBJ1-5
CASSPTTGPNQPQHF
>TRBV15|TRBJ1-1
CATSRDPLNTEAFF
>TRBV30|TRBJ2-5
CAWGAEEYQETQYF
>TRBV30|TRBJ1-6
CAWSVTAPTHSPLHF
>TRBV19|TRBJ1-6
CASKHRHNSPLHF
>TRBV6-4|TRBJ2-3
CASSSAGLAGVADTQYF
>TRBV30|TRBJ1-4
CAWSPQSFDEKLFF
>TRBV6-8|TRBJ1-4
CASTTQGATNEKLFF
>TRBV15|TRBJ2-3
CATSQRSGASTDTQYF
>TRBV9|TRBJ2-3
CASSGVPTDTQYF
>TRBV6-6|TRBJ1-1
CASSYPGTDNTEAFF
>TRBV6-7|TRBJ2-5
CASSSHLYQETQYF
>TRBV11-3|TRBJ1-2
CASSPTGLGGYTF
>TRBV5-5|TRBJ1-1
CASSLSLMNTEAFF
>TRBV11-3|TRBJ1-1
CASSLSTNTEAFF
>TRBV9|TRBJ2-3
CASSVGTSGGATDTQYF
>TRBV9|TRBJ1-2
CASSVVPQGVGYGYTF
>TRBV2|TRBJ2-3
CASSPLGRTDTQYF
>TRBV30|TRBJ2-5
CAWSVGLLNQETQYF
>TRBV2|TRBJ1-6
CASSDSPPGLGTYSPLHF
>TRBV7-2|TRBJ1-5
CASSLRGPGSNQPQHF
>TRBV9|TRBJ1-1
CASSAMERAEAFF
>TRBV11-2|TRBJ2-1
CASSLSGDSYNEQFF
>TRBV7-2|TRBJ1-1
CASSLVVRGMNTEAFF
>TRBV9|TRBJ2-1
CASSGGLAGADNEQFF
>TRBV2|TRBJ1-3
CASSEDRAGNTIYF
>TRBV5-1|TRBJ2-5
CASARGQGPQETQYF
>TRBV19|TRBJ2-5
CASKGTVTGETQYF
>TRBV12-5|TRBJ2-2
CASGRGDTGELFF
>TRBV9|TRBJ1-1
CASSASTGGETEAFF